Presented here are 27 T cell receptor beta chains from one specimen sequenced in a study of radiotherapy plus CTLA-4 blockade in lung cancer. Using immunoSEQ multiplex PCR, the repertoire was profiled, and TCRdb retains in-frame clones only, with some absent. Of around 99,000 clones listed, 88% are singletons. Sequenced here: peripheral blood, sampled from a patient treated with radiotherapy plus ipilimumab. Receptors originate from a human donor with non-small cell lung cancer that progressed on radiotherapy plus ipilimumab.

This chain uses TRBV7-9 with TRBJ2-3, with D perhaps TRBD2 (5 bases). Between the trimmed V and J ends, which lost 5 bases and 3 bases, there was a span of 12 bases. The CDR3 contains 14 residues. The germline CDR1 and CDR2 sequences are SEHNR and FQNEAQ (reference sequence). CDR3 nucleotide sequence: TGTGCCAGCAGCCCAAATGGACTTACAGATACGCAGTATTTT. It codes for CASSPNGLTDTQYF.

This clone has just one count. This chain joins TRBV5-1 and TRBJ2-1; D call uncertain. CDR1 is SGHRS, CDR2 YFSETQ, per germline. V lost 0 bases and J lost 7, with 23 bases in between. The CDR3 spans 18 residues. As DNA, the CDR3 is TGCGCCAGCAGCTTGGCCGGAGCGCCCCTCAGCGCGGAAAATGAGCAGTTCTTC. Translated, it gives CASSLAGAPLSAENEQFF.

The rearrangement joins TRBV21-1 to TRBJ2-7. TRBV21-1 is classified as a pseudogene. The length of the CDR3 is 15 residues. The DNA for the CDR3 is TGTGCCAGCAGCAAAGCGTCCATGGGGACCTACGAGCAGTACTTC. Its protein product is CASSKASMGTYEQYF.

J is TRBJ2-1 and V is TRBV20-1, with no clear D. CDR1 is DFQATT, CDR2 SNEGSKA, per germline (reference sequence). V was shortened by 6 bases and J by 6 bases, with 6 bases between the two germline ends. This CDR3 has 10 amino acids. CDR3: CSAWLNEQFF. CDR3 sequence (DNA): TGCAGTGCGTGGCTCAATGAGCAGTTCTTC.

This clone appeared a single time. The V and J genes are TRBV19 and TRBJ1-5, with D tentatively TRBD1 (6 bases). Looked up from germline, CDR1 is LNHDA and CDR2 is SQIVND (reference sequence). The CDR3 spans 16 residues. V was shortened by 5 bases and J by 0 bases, with 14 bases between the two germline ends. The CDR3 nucleotides read TGTGCCAGTAGTTCCTTCGGGACAAATAGCAATCAGCCCCAGCATTTT. This gives the protein CASSSFGTNSNQPQHF.

The chain uses TRBV11-3 and TRBJ2-3; weak D call: TRBD2 (6 bases). Germline values: CDR1 SGHNT, CDR2 YENEEA. The V and J ends lost 1 base and 4 bases respectively, with 6 bases between them. This CDR3 has 13 amino acids. As DNA, the CDR3 is TGTGCCAGCAGCTTAGCGGGAGCAGATACGCAGTATTTT. Residues: CASSLAGADTQYF. Full variable domain (remainder filled in from reference TRBV11-3 and TRBJ2-3): EAGVVQSPRYKIIEKKQPVAFWCNPISGHNTLYWYLQNLGQGPELLIRYENEEAVDDSQLPKDRFSAERLKGVDSTLKIQPAELGDSAVYLCASSLAGADTQYFGPGTRLTVL.

J is TRBJ2-3 and V is TRBV5-1; the D gene is possibly TRBD2 (6 bases). Germline V gene lookup returns CDR1 SGHRS and CDR2 YFSETQ. The V gene lost 5 bases and the J gene lost 0 bases, with 13 bases spanning the gap. This CDR3 is 15 amino acids long. In nucleotides, the CDR3 is TGCGCCAGCAGGCCTTCGGGAGTTAGCACAGATACGCAGTATTTT. Residues: CASRPSGVSTDTQYF.

V and J are TRBV5-1 and TRBJ2-1; TRBD1 agrees at 7 bases. Trimming cost V 4 bases and J 5 bases; bases outside gene matches: 18. Germline V gene data show CDR1 as SGHRS and CDR2 as YFSETQ. The CDR3 length is 18 residues. CDR3 nucleotide sequence: TGCGCCAGCAGCCCGGCCCGCCGCTTACAGGGGTCGAACAATGAGCAGTTCTTC. As protein: CASSPARRLQGSNNEQFF.

The chain links TRBV5-1 to TRBJ2-3, with D perhaps TRBD1 (5 bases). V lost 4 bases, J lost 8 bases, and 14 bases lay in between. This CDR3 has 13 amino acids. In germline, CDR1 is SGHRS, CDR2 YFSETQ. CDR3 sequence reads: CASSTQEGATQYF. The CDR3, as DNA: TGCGCCAGCAGCACCCAAGAAGGGGCTACGCAGTATTTT.

V gene TRBV12-5 combines with J gene TRBJ1-5, with 7 nucleotides matching TRBD1. V gave up 3 bases and J gave up 0 bases; unmatched junction bases: 2. Germline V gives CDR1 LGHNT, CDR2 FRNRAP. The CDR3 covers 15 residues. The CDR3 DNA sequence: TGTGCTAGTGGTTTTTCAGGGGGTAGCAATCAGCCCCAGCATTTT. It specifies CASGFSGGSNQPQHF.

The chain couples TRBV2 to TRBJ1-5; D is ambiguous. V lost 6 bases and J lost 9, with 15 bases in between. The germline gives CDR1 SNHLY, CDR2 FYNNEI. The CDR3 sequence is 13 residues long. Here the CDR3 DNA reads TGTGCCAGCAGGTATACAGAAGTGGGGCCCCAGCATTTT. Protein sequence: CASRYTEVGPQHF. Full variable domain (missing parts from reference TRBV2 and TRBJ1-5): EPEVTQTPSHQVTQMGQEVILRCVPISNHLYFYWYRQILGQKVEFLVSFYNNEISEKSEIFDDQFSVERPDGSNFTLKIRSTKLEDSAMYFCASRYTEVGPQHFGDGTRLSIL.

The chain employs TRBV15 and TRBJ1-5; D remains unclear. The CDR3 spans 14 residues. The V gene's germline CDR1 is LNHNV and CDR2 YYDKDF (reference sequence). The V end lost 0 bases, the J end lost 5 bases, and 8 bases lay between the germline ends. The CDR3 protein is CATSRDTAYQPQHF. DNA for the CDR3: TGTGCCACCAGCAGAGATACAGCTTATCAGCCCCAGCATTTT.

This clone was observed a single time. CDR3 nucleotides: TGCAGCGTCAGGGGCTCTGGAAACACCATATATTTT. Translation: CSVRGSGNTIYF. The chain employs TRBV29-1 and TRBJ1-3; weak D call: TRBD1 (6 bases). The V gene lost 6 bases and the J gene lost 0 bases, with 6 bases spanning the gap. Germline V gene sequence: CDR1 SQVTM, CDR2 ANQGSEA. The CDR3 is made up of 12 amino acids. The whole variable domain, filled in from reference TRBV29-1 and TRBJ1-3, reads SAVISQKPSRDICQRGTSLTIQCQVDSQVTMMFWYRQQPGQSLTLIATANQGSEATYESGFVIDKFPISRPNLTFSTLTVSNMSPEDSSIYLCSVRGSGNTIYFGEGSWLTVV.

The rearrangement uses TRBV9 and TRBJ1-1, with no clear D. The CDR3 spans 13 residues. V gave up 0 bases and J gave up 11 bases, with 14 bases separating them. The V gene's germline CDR1 is SGDLS and CDR2 YYNGEE. CDR3 DNA: TGTGCCAGCAGCGTAGTGGAGGGTTCAGTGGCTTTCTTT. It specifies CASSVVEGSVAFF. Using reference TRBV9 and TRBJ1-1 for the parts outside the CDR3, the full variable domain is DSGVTQTPKHLITATGQRVTLRCSPRSGDLSVYWYQQSLDQGLQFLIQYYNGEERAKGNILERFSAQQFPDLHSELNLSSLELGDSALYFCASSVVEGSVAFFGQGTRLTVV.

The chain uses TRBV7-8 and TRBJ2-2; 9 bases match TRBD1. This CDR3 has 15 amino acids. Germline loops: CDR1 SGHVS, CDR2 FQNEAQ. J gave up 6 bases and V 3 bases, and 5 bases lay outside the gene matches. The CDR3 here is CASSFSQGAAGELFF. CDR3 in DNA: TGTGCCAGCAGCTTTTCACAGGGGGCGGCCGGGGAGCTGTTTTTT.

V is TRBV18 and J is TRBJ1-1; D perhaps matches TRBD1 (6 bases). Germline assignment: CDR1 KGHSH and CDR2 LQKENI. CDR3 length: 15 residues. V lost 8 bases and J lost 2, with 18 bases in between. Here the CDR3 reads CASTGQIDRNTEAFF. DNA for the CDR3: TGTGCCAGCACGGGACAAATTGACCGAAACACTGAAGCTTTCTTT. Filled out from reference TRBV18 and TRBJ1-1, the complete variable domain reads NAGVMQNPRHLVRRRGQEARLRCSPMKGHSHVYWYRQLPEEGLKFMVYLQKENIIDESGMPKERFSAEFPKEGPSILRIQQVVRGDSAAYFCASTGQIDRNTEAFFGQGTRLTVV.

The chain recombines TRBV14 with TRBJ1-1; D is unclear. Trimming cost V 0 bases and J 1 base, with 6 bases left between them. The length of the CDR3 is 14 residues. CDR1 is SGHDN, CDR2 FVKESK, per germline. The CDR3 region is CASSQEFPNTEAFF. The CDR3 DNA follows: TGTGCCAGCAGCCAAGAGTTCCCGAACACTGAAGCTTTCTTT.

V gene TRBV7-3 combines with J gene TRBJ2-6; 10 bases line up with TRBD1. CDR3 length equals 18 residues. V shed 2 bases and J 0 bases; nucleotides not matched to a gene: 4. Per germline, CDR1 SGHTA and CDR2 FQGTGA. The CDR3 DNA follows: TGTGCCAGCAGCTTAGTGGGACAGGGGAGCTCTGGGGCCAACGTCCTGACTTTC. Its translation is CASSLVGQGSSGANVLTF.

The chain recombines TRBV19 with TRBJ1-2; D call uncertain. Per germline, CDR1 LNHDA and CDR2 SQIVND (reference sequence). Trimming shortened V by 5 bases and J by 0 bases, and 16 bases separated the two germline ends. This CDR3 comprises 16 residues. The CDR3 region has the DNA TGTGCCAGTAGTTCCTTCCGGGGAACAGCTAACTATGGCTACACCTTC. Translation: CASSSFRGTANYGYTF.

The chain couples TRBV7-9 to TRBJ2-2, with D possibly being TRBD2 (6 bases). The CDR3 length is 16 residues. Trimming shortened V by 7 bases and J by 1 base, and 16 bases separated the two germline ends. Germline values: CDR1 SEHNR, CDR2 FQNEAQ (reference sequence). CDR3 residues: CASTRAGRKNTGELFF. The CDR3 nucleotides are TGTGCCAGCACTCGGGCGGGGCGGAAGAACACCGGGGAGCTGTTTTTT.

The rearrangement joins TRBV7-9 to TRBJ1-1, with 8 bases that match TRBD1. With 4 bases clipped from V and 5 bases from J, the junction kept 12 bases outside the gene matches. CDR3 length: 16 amino acids. Germline CDR1 and CDR2: SEHNR and FQNEAQ (reference sequence). The CDR3 region is CASSSGTGGPATEAFF. CDR3 in DNA: TGTGCCAGCAGCTCCGGGACAGGTGGCCCGGCGACTGAAGCTTTCTTT.

The chain combines TRBV7-2 with TRBJ2-5; TRBD1 matches 9 bases. Germline CDR1 and CDR2: SGHTA and FQGNSA. Losses at the gene ends were 6 bases for V and 9 bases for J; bases not matched to a gene: 11. This CDR3 has 14 amino acids. The CDR3 coding sequence is TGTGCCAGCAGTTGGGGGACAGGGCAGGGGGCCCAGTACTTC. Residues: CASSWGTGQGAQYF.

The chain has TRBV11-3 and TRBJ2-3; possible D gene TRBD1, 5 bases. The ends were cut back, 1 base at V and 4 bases at J, with 15 bases in the middle. The CDR3 spans 16 residues. Germline V gene data show CDR1 as SGHNT and CDR2 as YENEEA. DNA for the CDR3: TGTGCCAGCAGCTTAGTTCTCAGGGATGGGGCAGATACGCAGTATTTT. This sequence encodes CASSLVLRDGADTQYF.

The chain couples TRBV7-2 to TRBJ2-5, with D possibly matching TRBD1 (6 bases). Germline V gene lookup returns CDR1 SGHTA and CDR2 FQGNSA. Trimming shortened V by 2 bases and J by 5 bases, and 15 bases separated the two germline ends. CDR3 length: 15 residues. CDR3 sequence: CASSLMRGLAETQYF. The CDR3 coding sequence is TGTGCCAGCAGCTTAATGAGGGGGTTGGCGGAGACCCAGTACTTC.

The rearrangement links TRBV1 to TRBJ1-2. TRBV1 is annotated as a pseudogene. There are 12 residues in the CDR3. CDR3 residues: CTSGGPNYGYTF. The CDR3 DNA sequence: TGCACCAGCGGGGGTCCTAACTATGGCTACACCTTC.

This rearrangement joins TRBV4-1 to TRBJ1-5; D is unresolved. Trimming stripped 0 bases from V and 3 bases from J, with 9 bases between. The CDR3 runs to 15 residues. Germline CDR1 MGHRA, CDR2 YSYEKL. DNA for the CDR3: TGCGCCAGCAGCCAAGAGTTCCTACTCAATCAGCCCCAGCATTTT. Translation: CASSQEFLLNQPQHF.

With respect to this clone: This likely stems from a read error, as it lies one base from a far larger clone. The identical CDR3 is also encoded by other nucleotide sequences in the sample. The chain combines TRBV5-4 with TRBJ1-1, with D maybe TRBD1 (6 bases). Trimming took 5 bases from V and 0 from J, leaving 8 bases between them. Germline-derived CDR1 and CDR2 are SGHNT and YYREEE (reference sequence). The CDR3 is 13 amino acids. The CDR3 here is CASRGQMNTEAFF. CDR3 bases: TGTGCCAGCAGGGGACAAATGAACACTGAAGCTTTCTTT.